The 10 T cell receptor beta chains listed next were all sequenced from one sample in a study of cytotoxic CD8 clonotypes in ibrutinib-treated CLL. The data were produced by immunoSEQ multiplex PCR, yet TCRdb's version contains in-frame clones alone and is incomplete. The repertoire includes fewer than 400,000 clones, around 66% of them detected once, and around 6.5% sits in the top ten. The specimen was PBMCs, collected after 36 months of ibrutinib treatment. These receptor sequences come from a human donor with chronic lymphocytic leukemia.

This sequence joins TRBV6-1 and TRBJ2-7, with D tentatively TRBD1 (5 bases). Germline assignment: CDR1 MNHNS and CDR2 SASEGT. The V end lost 4 bases, the J end lost 4 bases, and 20 bases lay between the germline ends. The CDR3 has 16 amino acids. The CDR3 spells CASSVSPAGMNYEQYF. The CDR3 DNA follows: TGTGCCAGCAGTGTGTCCCCGGCAGGGATGAATTACGAGCAGTACTTC.

The gene calls are TRBV28 and TRBJ2-4; D might be TRBD1 (5 bases). CDR1 and CDR2 (germline): MDHEN, SYDVKM. The CDR3 runs to 13 residues. V lost 5 bases, J lost 8 bases, and 13 bases lay in between. The CDR3 DNA follows: TGTGCCAGCAGTGTCAGGGTAGTAGACATTCAGTACTTC. It is translated as CASSVRVVDIQYF.

The chain joins TRBV25-1 to TRBJ1-2; D is possibly TRBD1 (6 bases). Germline CDR1 reads MGHDK; CDR2 reads SYGVNS. V gave up 2 bases and J gave up 5 bases, with 15 bases separating them. This CDR3 spans 15 amino acids. CDR3 in amino acids: CASSEMGAKGYGYTF. DNA of the CDR3: TGTGCCAGCAGTGAAATGGGGGCCAAGGGATATGGCTACACCTTC.

The chain is built from TRBV7-2 and TRBJ1-2, with D tentatively TRBD1 (6 bases). The CDR3 is made up of 15 amino acids. The V end lost 1 base, the J end lost 1 base, and 10 bases lay between the germline ends. Germline V gives CDR1 SGHTA, CDR2 FQGNSA. The CDR3 DNA sequence: TGTGCCAGCAGCTTAGTTGCCAGGGGTAACTATGGCTACACCTTC. The encoded protein is CASSLVARGNYGYTF.

The chain has TRBV7-3 and TRBJ2-1; TRBD2 is a possible D gene (5 bases). The CDR3 consists of 16 residues. The germline CDR1 and CDR2 sequences are SGHTA and FQGTGA. The germline V and J ends were trimmed by 4 bases and 0 bases, with 13 bases remaining between them. The chain's CDR3 is CASSSLGGPSYNEQFF. The CDR3 DNA reads as TGTGCCAGCAGCTCACTAGGCGGTCCCTCCTACAATGAGCAGTTCTTC.

A word on this clone: An end of the junction does not agree with germline; a read error may underlie this. V is TRBV11-2 and J is TRBJ2-1; a possible D gene is TRBD1 (5 bases). There are 11 residues in the CDR3. CDR1 and CDR2 from the germline V gene are SGHAT and FQNNGV. The CDR3 DNA reads TGTGCCAGCACCCCAGGGTTTGAGCGGTTCTTC. Protein sequence: CASTPGFERFF.

Only one count was recorded for this clone. The chain links TRBV21-1 to TRBJ1-2; TRBD1, the table's D call, was not compared with the DNA. TRBV21-1 is tagged as a pseudogene. The CDR3 is 15 amino acids. The chain's CDR3 is CASSKGWDSGTGYTF. The CDR3 bases are TGTGCCAGCAGCAAAGGATGGGACAGTGGTACTGGCTACACCTTC.

This chain joins TRBV14 and TRBJ1-1; TRBD1 matches at 7 bases. Germline values: CDR1 SGHDN, CDR2 FVKESK. V was clipped by 3 bases and J by 5 bases; unmatched bases: 12. The CDR3 loop spans 16 amino acids. The CDR3 coding sequence is TGTGCCAGCAGCCATTCTCCTCAGACAGGGAGAACTGAAGCTTTCTTT. Translation gives CASSHSPQTGRTEAFF.

The chain joins TRBV7-2 to TRBJ2-2; tentative D call: TRBD1 (5 bases). CDR3 length equals 16 residues. Germline V gene data show CDR1 as SGHTA and CDR2 as FQGNSA. V was pared by 4 bases and J by 1 base, with 13 bases between. The CDR3 sequence: CASSSLTAENTGELFF. CDR3 in DNA: TGTGCCAGCAGCTCCTTGACAGCCGAGAACACCGGGGAGCTGTTTTTT.

A single count supports this clone. The same CDR3 is also encoded by other DNA sequences in this sample. V gene TRBV18 combines with J gene TRBJ1-4, with a weak D call TRBD1 (5 bases). The CDR3 extends over 12 amino acids. Trimming took off 2 bases at V and 7 bases at J, with 5 bases between the two ends. CDR1 and CDR2 (germline): KGHSH, LQKENI. The chain's CDR3 is CASSPGGEKLFF. CDR3 nucleotides: TGTGCCAGCTCACCAGGGGGTGAAAAACTGTTTTTT.